This T cell receptor (beta chain) appears in the sequencing data of a study of shared clonotypes between healthy human individuals (dated by TCRdb to the early 2020s). Looking at the study overall: The cohort included three men and two women between 18 and 49 years of age. Blood TCR repertoires of five healthy adults were deeply sequenced to estimate repertoire size and the extent of clonotype sharing between individuals. For each donor, CD4 naive and CD4 memory were each given three plates, CD8 naive was given two plates, and CD8 memory was given one plate. Between about 0.9 and 9 billion PBMCs per donor were obtained by leukapheresis. To increase sequencing depth and limit assay-specific biases, different laboratories used diverse techniques to prepare libraries and sequence TCR repertoires. The full study reports these points: Sampling was restricted to blood, and TCR repertoires in tissues likely differ from the TCR repertoires found in blood. Clonotypes shared by all four sorted-subset donors showed higher generation probabilities than non-shared clonotypes. Larger estimated clonotype richness was generally found for naive subsets than for memory subsets. Sharing across four donors was observed for around 5% of naive CD4, 3% to 3.5% of naive CD8, 2% to 2.5% of memory CD4, and around 0.42% of memory CD8 clonotypes. Even with the large sequencing depth, rarefaction of the sorted-subset datasets indicated that sequencing was incomplete. Pairwise subsampling led to the expectation that sequencing depth would affect the degree of clonotype sharing among donors. Because the study included only a small number of donors, the genetic and exposure-history diversity represented was limited.

The CDR3 runs 16 residues from the cysteine to the phenylalanine. Kept here is only the CDR3 DNA, which spans 48 bases and is read in frame from base 1. The germline V gene specifies MDHEN as CDR1 and SYDVKM as CDR2. V is reduced by 2 bases and J by 1 base, leaving a spacing of 14 bases between them. Turning to this clone: Its antigen is unknown. Base qualities are not provided; no much larger clone lies one nucleotide away.

The donors were healthy, HIV-negative adults with no recently reported acute infections or vaccinations. Every donor was a Caucasian adult living in Nashville, Tennessee, USA. CD4+ T cells were enriched by magnetic negative selection; naive cells were then positively selected on CD45RA, and the negative fraction formed the memory subset. Blood was collected by leukapheresis, and PBMCs were isolated by Ficoll-Histopaque density gradient centrifugation and then cryopreserved in liquid nitrogen vapor phase. Analytical flow cytometry was used to check the purity and quantity of each magnetically sorted T cell population. Genomic DNA was isolated from every sorted fraction and measured by UV absorbance on a Nanodrop 2000c. TCR CDR3 regions were amplified from genomic DNA by multiplex PCR using the deep immunoSEQ assay. Genomic DNA extracted from each cell subset was distributed evenly over all wells of several immunoSEQ 96-well plates, and each plate served as one replicate. For sorted subsets, 150 to 250 ng of genomic DNA, equivalent to around 31,000 T cell genomes, went into each replicate PCR. Purified libraries were measured with a Qubit 3.0 fluorometer, size-checked on a Bioanalyzer 2100, and measured again with the KAPA Library Quantification kit. A separate single-read 150-cycle Illumina NextSeq 550 flow cell was used to sequence each immunoSEQ 96-well plate. The authors' pipeline ran thus. The immunoSEQ output contained only junctional sequences without quality scores, so filtering could not match that applied to full-length reads. To assign V/J genes and CDR3, sequences were annotated against IMGT germline references using PyIR, a Python wrapper for IgBLAST v1.9. Reads with weak V/J assignments (E-value above 1e-6), missing CDR3, stop codons, out-of-frame junctions, or ambiguous translated residues were removed. V3J clonotypes were defined as sequences sharing an identical inferred V gene, J gene, and CDR3 amino acid sequence. The percentage overlap between two repertoires was calculated by dividing the number of shared unique clonotypes by the size of the smaller repertoire. Richness of each repertoire was evaluated using RTK rarefaction, the Chao1 estimator, and Recon v2.1 estimates of unobserved clonotypes. For all TCRbeta clonotypes obtained by the gDNA method from a handful of donors, generation probabilities were computed with OLGA. Here the immuneACCESS table is served through TCRdb, limited to in-frame sequences with V and J called. Missing clones are a known gap in these copies; in checked studies unresolved V genes cover under half, and the rest lacks a known reason. V and J calls and clone size are those listed in that table; D and trimming were worked out from the DNA. The sample contains some 550,000 clones, 97% of them found a single time. The ten largest clones take up roughly 0.05% of the sample.

The sequencing input was naive CD4+ T cells sorted from blood. The cell subset or site tag for this specimen amounts to: CD45RA+ positively selected. This TCR was sampled from a woman in her 30s in good health. The rearrangement joined TRBV28 to TRBJ1-2, with the D gene too uncertain to name. The bases read TGTGCCAGCAGTTTAGAGGCAGCACGCCTTAACTATGGCTACACCTTC. This sequence encodes CASSLEAARLNYGYTF.